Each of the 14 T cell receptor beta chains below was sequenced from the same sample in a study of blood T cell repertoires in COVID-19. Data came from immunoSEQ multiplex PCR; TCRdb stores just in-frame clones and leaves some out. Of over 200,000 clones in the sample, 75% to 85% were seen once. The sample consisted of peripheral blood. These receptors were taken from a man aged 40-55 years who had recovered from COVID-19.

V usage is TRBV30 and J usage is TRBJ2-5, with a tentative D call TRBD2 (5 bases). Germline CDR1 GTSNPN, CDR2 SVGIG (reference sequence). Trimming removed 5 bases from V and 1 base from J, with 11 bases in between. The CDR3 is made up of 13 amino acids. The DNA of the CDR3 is TGTGCCTGGGACTGGGAGACCCAAGAGACCCAGTACTTC. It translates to CAWDWETQETQYF.

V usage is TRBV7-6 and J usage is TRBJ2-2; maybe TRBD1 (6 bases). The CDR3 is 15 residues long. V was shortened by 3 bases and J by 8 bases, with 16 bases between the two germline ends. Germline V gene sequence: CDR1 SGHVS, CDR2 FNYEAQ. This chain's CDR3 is CASSFGAGVLGELFF. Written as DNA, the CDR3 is TGTGCCAGCAGCTTTGGCGCAGGGGTCTTGGGGGAGCTGTTTTTT.

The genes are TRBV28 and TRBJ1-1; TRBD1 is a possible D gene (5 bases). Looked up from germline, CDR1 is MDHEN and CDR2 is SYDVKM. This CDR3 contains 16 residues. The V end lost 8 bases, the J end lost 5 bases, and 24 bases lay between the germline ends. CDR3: CASDGGTFLLRTEAFF. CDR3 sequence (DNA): TGTGCCAGCGATGGGGGGACCTTCCTGTTGAGGACTGAAGCTTTCTTT.

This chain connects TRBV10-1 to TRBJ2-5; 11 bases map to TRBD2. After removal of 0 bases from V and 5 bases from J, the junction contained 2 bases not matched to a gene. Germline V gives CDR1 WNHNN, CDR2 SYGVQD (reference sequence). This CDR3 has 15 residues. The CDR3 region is CASSESLAGGETQYF. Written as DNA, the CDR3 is TGCGCCAGCAGTGAGTCGTTAGCGGGAGGGGAGACCCAGTACTTC.

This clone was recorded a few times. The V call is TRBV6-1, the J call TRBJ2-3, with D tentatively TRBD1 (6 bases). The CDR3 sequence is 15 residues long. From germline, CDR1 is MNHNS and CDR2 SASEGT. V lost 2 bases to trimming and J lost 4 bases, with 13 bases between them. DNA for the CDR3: TGTGCCAGCAGTGAATGGTGGTCAGGGGCAGATACGCAGTATTTT. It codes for CASSEWWSGADTQYF.

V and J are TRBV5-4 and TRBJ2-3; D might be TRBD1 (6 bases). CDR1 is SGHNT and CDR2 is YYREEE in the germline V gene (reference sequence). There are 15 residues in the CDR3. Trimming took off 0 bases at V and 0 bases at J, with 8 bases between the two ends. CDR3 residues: CASSLGQASTDTQYF. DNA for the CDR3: TGTGCCAGCAGCTTGGGACAGGCTAGCACAGATACGCAGTATTTT.

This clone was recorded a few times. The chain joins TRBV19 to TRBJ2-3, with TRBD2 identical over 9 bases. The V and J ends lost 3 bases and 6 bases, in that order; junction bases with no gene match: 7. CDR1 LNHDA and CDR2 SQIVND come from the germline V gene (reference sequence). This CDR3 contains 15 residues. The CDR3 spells CASSMMAGGRDTQYF. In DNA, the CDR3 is TGTGCCAGTAGTATGATGGCGGGGGGGCGGGATACGCAGTATTTT.

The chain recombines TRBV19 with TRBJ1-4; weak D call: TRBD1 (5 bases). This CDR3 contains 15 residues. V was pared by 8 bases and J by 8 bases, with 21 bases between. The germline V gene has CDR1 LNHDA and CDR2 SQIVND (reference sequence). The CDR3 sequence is CASGGWTAGNEKLFF. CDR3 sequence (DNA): TGTGCCAGTGGGGGGTGGACGGCGGGAAACGAAAAACTGTTTTTT.

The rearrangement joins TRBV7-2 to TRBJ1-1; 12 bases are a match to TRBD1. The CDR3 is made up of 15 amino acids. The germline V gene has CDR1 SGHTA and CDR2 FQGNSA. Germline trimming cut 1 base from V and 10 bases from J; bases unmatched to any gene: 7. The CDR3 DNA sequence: TGTGCCAGCAGCTTAGACGGGACAGGGGGCAGGCGAGCTTTCTTT. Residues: CASSLDGTGGRRAFF.

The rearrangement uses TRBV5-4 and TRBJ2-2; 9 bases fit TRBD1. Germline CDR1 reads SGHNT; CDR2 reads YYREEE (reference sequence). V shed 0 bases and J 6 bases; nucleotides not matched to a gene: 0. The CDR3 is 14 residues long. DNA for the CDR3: TGTGCCAGCAGCTTGGACAGGGGGCCCGGGGAGCTGTTTTTT. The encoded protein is CASSLDRGPGELFF.

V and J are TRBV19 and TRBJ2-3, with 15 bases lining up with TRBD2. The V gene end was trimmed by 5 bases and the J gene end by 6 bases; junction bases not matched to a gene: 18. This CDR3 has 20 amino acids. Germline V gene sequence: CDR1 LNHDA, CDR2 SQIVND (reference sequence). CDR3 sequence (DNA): TGTGCCAGTAGTCCCCATCGTGGGACTAGCGGGGGGATAGCTTTGGATACGCAGTATTTT. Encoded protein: CASSPHRGTSGGIALDTQYF.

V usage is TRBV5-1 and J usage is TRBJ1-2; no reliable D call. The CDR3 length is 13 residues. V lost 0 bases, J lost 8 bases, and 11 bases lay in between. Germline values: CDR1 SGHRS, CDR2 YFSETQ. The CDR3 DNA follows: TGCGCCAGCAGCTTGGATACGGGAGGAGGCTACACCTTC. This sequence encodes CASSLDTGGGYTF.

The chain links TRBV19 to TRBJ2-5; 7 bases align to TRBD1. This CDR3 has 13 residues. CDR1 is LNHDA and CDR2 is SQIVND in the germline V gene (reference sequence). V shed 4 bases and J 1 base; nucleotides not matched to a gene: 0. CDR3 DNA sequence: TGTGCCAGTAGTAGGGACAGCCAAGAGACCCAGTACTTC. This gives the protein CASSRDSQETQYF.

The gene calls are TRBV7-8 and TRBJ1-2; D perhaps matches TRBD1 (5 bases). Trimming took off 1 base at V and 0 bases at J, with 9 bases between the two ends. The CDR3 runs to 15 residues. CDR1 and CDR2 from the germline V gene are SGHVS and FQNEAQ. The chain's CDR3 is CASSLVGGANYGYTF. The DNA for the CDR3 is TGTGCCAGCAGCTTAGTCGGAGGGGCTAACTATGGCTACACCTTC.